This T cell receptor beta chain is drawn from a study of OX40 agonist ivuxolimab in advanced cancers. CDR1 and CDR2 from the germline V gene are SEHNR and FQNEAQ (reference sequence). This CDR3 spans 17 amino acids. Trimming took 5 bases from V and 0 from J; bases not matched to a gene: 9. Sequencing used immunoSEQ multiplex PCR; TCRdb keeps in-frame clones, though not all of them. Altogether approximately 89,000 clones are present, 88% being singletons, with the ten largest covering approximately 0.26%. This TCR came from an adult with an advanced solid tumor such as melanoma, head and neck, liver or kidney cancer. Sequences were derived from CD4+ or CD8+ T cells sorted from blood, sampled in a trial of the OX40 agonist ivuxolimab. The chain couples TRBV7-9 to TRBJ2-1; 8 nucleotides agree with TRBD2. The CDR3 bases are TGTGCCAGCAGCCCCACTAGCGGACGGAGCTCCTACAATGAGCAGTTCTTC. Amino acid sequence: CASSPTSGRSSYNEQFF.